The 15 T cell receptor beta chains given below trace back to one sample, sequenced in a study of STAT5B mutations in CD4+ large granular lymphocyte leukemia. TCRdb's table, derived via immunoSEQ multiplex PCR, lists solely in-frame clones and lacks some. The sample lists 20,000 to 25,000 clones; about 75% were seen once. The source material was CD4+ T cells from blood buffy coats. These receptor sequences come from a human donor in good health.

V gene TRBV29-1 combines with J gene TRBJ2-3; D gene uncertain. Between the trimmed V and J ends, which lost 3 bases and 3 bases, there was a span of 10 bases. Germline CDR1 is SQVTM and CDR2 is ANQGSEA. The CDR3 sequence is 13 residues long. This CDR3 reads CSVDEPGTDTQYF. The CDR3 DNA follows: TGCAGCGTTGATGAGCCCGGGACAGATACGCAGTATTTT.

This chain connects TRBV2 to TRBJ1-5, with TRBD1 matching over 8 bases. Trimming at V came to 5 bases and at J to 2 bases, leaving 2 bases not matched to a gene. CDR3 length equals 14 residues. CDR1 and CDR2 from the germline V gene are SNHLY and FYNNEI. The CDR3: CASSNRGGNQPQHF. The CDR3 DNA is TGTGCCAGCAGTAACAGGGGGGGCAATCAGCCCCAGCATTTT.

The chain employs TRBV7-3 and TRBJ2-2; 12 bases line up with TRBD2. The junction had 4 bases not matched to a gene; V was cut back by 6 bases and J by 5 bases. The CDR3 runs 15 residues. The germline V gene has CDR1 SGHTA and CDR2 FQGTGA. The CDR3 reads CASSKLAGGTGELFF. Here the CDR3 DNA reads TGTGCCAGCAGTAAGCTAGCGGGAGGGACCGGGGAGCTGTTTTTT.

The chain links TRBV20-1 to TRBJ1-2, with D maybe TRBD1 (5 bases). The V and J ends lost 4 bases and 7 bases respectively, with 10 bases between them. The CDR3 is 11 residues long. Germline assignment: CDR1 DFQATT and CDR2 SNEGSKA (reference sequence). CDR3 sequence reads: CSATRVSGYTF. CDR3 nucleotide sequence: TGCAGTGCTACCAGGGTATCTGGCTACACCTTC.

This clone was seen a handful of times. The chain has TRBV5-7 and TRBJ2-5, with TRBD1 matching over 9 bases. TRBV5-7 carries the ORF label, with uncertain function. V shed 0 bases, J shed 5 bases, and the junction held 8 bases outside the gene matches. The CDR3 runs 16 residues. The CDR3 loop reads CASSLVGTGPSETQYF. The DNA for the CDR3 is TGTGCCAGCAGCTTGGTAGGGACAGGGCCCTCGGAGACCCAGTACTTC.

In its sample, this clone was seen once. The J gene is TRBJ2-3, the V gene TRBV7-3; 7 bases align to TRBD1. The germline CDR1 and CDR2 sequences are SGHTA and FQGTGA. Trimming removed 2 bases from V and 6 bases from J; junction bases left unmatched: 5. The CDR3 runs 14 residues. DNA of the CDR3: TGTGCCAGCAGCTTACAGGGACAGTCGGATACGCAGTATTTT. It is translated as CASSLQGQSDTQYF.

The chain links TRBV19 to TRBJ1-1, with D possibly matching TRBD1 (6 bases). Germline CDR1 reads LNHDA; CDR2 reads SQIVND (reference sequence). Trimming cost V 5 bases and J 5 bases, with 18 bases left between them. CDR3 length equals 15 residues. CDR3 residues: CASSSRQVGYTEAFF. CDR3 coding DNA: TGTGCCAGTAGTTCCCGACAGGTAGGGTATACTGAAGCTTTCTTT.

V is TRBV5-4 and J is TRBJ2-2, with a weak D call TRBD1 (5 bases). The germline V gene has CDR1 SGHNT and CDR2 YYREEE (reference sequence). V shed 7 bases and J shed 0 bases, with 10 bases lying between them. This CDR3 comprises 14 residues. CDR3 in amino acids: CASLRTPNTGELFF. Here the CDR3 DNA reads TGTGCCAGCCTAAGGACACCGAACACCGGGGAGCTGTTTTTT.

The chain couples TRBV5-1 to TRBJ2-3; perhaps TRBD2 as D (5 bases). The V end lost 5 bases, the J end lost 1 base, and 11 bases lay between the germline ends. Germline loops: CDR1 SGHRS, CDR2 YFSETQ. There are 14 residues in the CDR3. CDR3 protein: CASRRNSGTDTQYF. In nucleotides, the CDR3 is TGCGCCAGCAGAAGGAATAGCGGCACAGATACGCAGTATTTT.

This chain uses TRBV7-6 with TRBJ2-3; possibly TRBD1 or TRBD2 for D (7 bases each). The CDR3 runs 15 residues. Germline CDR1 SGHVS, CDR2 FNYEAQ. Between the trimmed V and J ends, which lost 0 bases and 5 bases, there was a span of 12 bases. CDR3 sequence (DNA): TGTGCCAGCAGCTTAGCGGGAGGGGGCCTAGATACGCAGTATTTT. Amino acid sequence: CASSLAGGGLDTQYF.

CDR3 nucleotides: TGCGCCAGCAGCTCACTTGACGGCGAAAAACTGTTTTTT. Amino acid sequence: CASSSLDGEKLFF. The rearrangement uses TRBV5-1 and TRBJ1-4; D gene ambiguous. Between the trimmed V and J ends, which lost 3 bases and 8 bases, there was a span of 11 bases. Germline V lookup: CDR1 SGHRS, CDR2 YFSETQ. CDR3 length: 13 residues.

The chain joins TRBV6-5 to TRBJ2-2, with D possibly TRBD1 on 7 matching bases. V lost 2 bases, J lost 5 bases, and 12 bases lay in between. The CDR3 runs to 15 residues. The germline V gene has CDR1 MNHEY and CDR2 SVGAGI. The CDR3 DNA follows: TGTGCCAGCAGTTACAGGGGGCGGGAAACCGGGGAGCTGTTTTTT. This translates into CASSYRGRETGELFF.

The CDR3 DNA reads TGCGCCAGCAGCCAGAACCGGGACTTTGGGGAGACCCAGTACTTC. Protein product: CASSQNRDFGETQYF. The chain combines TRBV4-1 with TRBJ2-5; weak D call: TRBD2 (6 bases). Germline values: CDR1 MGHRA, CDR2 YSYEKL. CDR3 size: 15 residues. Trimming took off 3 bases at V and 5 bases at J, with 16 bases between the two ends.

This chain connects TRBV7-8 to TRBJ2-1; no reliable D call. Trimming shortened V by 5 bases and J by 3 bases, and 17 bases separated the two germline ends. Germline CDR1 is SGHVS and CDR2 is FQNEAQ. This CDR3 region has 16 residues. The CDR3 protein is CASSPTNLEGYNEQFF. The CDR3 DNA is TGTGCCAGCAGCCCTACTAACTTAGAAGGCTACAATGAGCAGTTCTTC.

The gene calls are TRBV6-5 and TRBJ1-2; 8 positions agree with TRBD1. The CDR3 has 16 amino acids. Germline V gives CDR1 MNHEY, CDR2 SVGAGI. V shed 0 bases, J shed 0 bases, and the junction held 3 bases outside the gene matches. CDR3 DNA: TGTGCCAGCAGTTACTCAGGACAGGGCCCTAACTATGGCTACACCTTC. It codes for CASSYSGQGPNYGYTF.